This T cell receptor (beta chain) was retrieved from a study of cytomegalovirus exposure and HLA in healthy donors. A few counts support this clone. What it binds is not known. Study results and caveats: One later analysis reportedly identified an Asian-associated ancestry cluster that showed fewer N-insertions than the approximately 670-donor mean. In a later analysis, a missense DCLRE1C variant was linked to TCR beta V- and J-gene trimming. Across all donors, roughly uniform sequencing depth was an assumption of the presence/absence analyses. Reports showed the classifier diagnosing cytomegalovirus status with high specificity and sensitivity.

The germline gives CDR1 SGHTA, CDR2 FQGTGA. CDR3 length: 15 amino acids. J was trimmed by 10 bases and V by 4 bases; bases with no gene match: 9. The PCR was carried out with 60 Vbeta primers and 13 Jbeta primers. Measured with immunoSEQ multiplex PCR; TCRdb has only the in-frame clones, and not every one. Of 100,000 to 150,000 clones in the sample, roughly four fifths are singletons; the top ten hold roughly 13%. Sequenced material: PBMCs. The sequence was collected from a woman in her sixties or seventies in good health and CMV-seropositive. The rearrangement uses TRBV7-3 and TRBJ1-6, with 8 nucleotides matching TRBD1. In DNA form, the CDR3 reads TGTGCCAGCAGCTCATCGACAGGGACAGGATCACCCCTCCACTTT. This sequence encodes CASSSSTGTGSPLHF.